The present T cell receptor beta chain was sequenced within a study of CD8+CD57+ T cells in acquired aplastic anemia. V was shortened by 7 bases and J by 9 bases, with 19 bases between the two germline ends. Germline V gene data show CDR1 as SQVTM and CDR2 as ANQGSEA. This CDR3 region has 13 residues. CD8+CD57+ cell expansion, shown by flow cytometry, had occurred in the patients selected for sequencing. Overall study results and limits: Common to patients and controls were roughly 30 CD8+ CDR3 sequences.

The template for TCR beta VDJ and CDR3 sequence profiling was genomic DNA. TCRdb used MiXCR to reprocess the reads, holding one entry per CDR3 protein. The sample lists more than 95,000 distinct CDR3 sequences, 40% occurring once. A word on this clonotype: Its antigen is unknown.

The sequenced sample was sorted CD4+, CD8+, or CD8+CD57+ T cells (not recorded which) from PBMCs. The TCR comes from a human donor with aplastic anemia. The V call is TRBV29-1, the J call TRBJ2-1, with a tentative D call TRBD2 (5 bases). CDR3 residues: CSAIDGGGGEQFF. CDR3 DNA: TGCAGCGCAATAGACGGAGGCGGAGGTGAGCAGTTCTTC.